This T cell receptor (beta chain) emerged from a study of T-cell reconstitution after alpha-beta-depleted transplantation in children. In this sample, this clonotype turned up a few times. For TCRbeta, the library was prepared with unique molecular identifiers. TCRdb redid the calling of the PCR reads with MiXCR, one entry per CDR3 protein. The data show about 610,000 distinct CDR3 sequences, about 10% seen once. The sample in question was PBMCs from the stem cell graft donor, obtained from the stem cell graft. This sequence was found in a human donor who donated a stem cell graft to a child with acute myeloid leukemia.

CDR3 bases: TGTGCCAGCAGCCCCGGGACAGGCCACCGGGGCATTCAGTACTTC. This encodes CASSPGTGHRGIQYF. The gene calls are TRBV3-1 and TRBJ2-4; TRBD1 matches 8 bases. The V gene's germline CDR1 is LGHDT and CDR2 YNNKEL (reference sequence). The length of the CDR3 is 15 residues. J was trimmed by 9 bases and V by 4 bases; bases with no gene match: 11.